Included here is one T cell receptor (beta chain) sequence, with context. Its specificity is unknown. The CDR3 is 14 residues long. Trimming left V 6 bases short and J 2 bases short, with 11 bases between. Germline V CDR1 and CDR2: SGHRS, YFSETQ. The protocol was immunoSEQ multiplex PCR, while the TCRdb copy is restricted to in-frame clones and leaves out a portion. Altogether 95,000 to 100,000 clones are present, 80% to 95% being singletons, with the ten largest covering 6.5% to 8.5%. Whether given at about 4 or about 12 weeks, second doses were pooled. This sample was taken from a study of T cell responses to AZD1222 COVID-19 vaccine. Study-level results: Only six people who got AZD1222 tested seropositive at baseline. Repertoires were sampled only after the peak T cell response.

The specimen comprised peripheral blood, sampled 28 days after the second AZD1222 dose. The V and J genes are TRBV5-1 and TRBJ2-2; unclear D gene. This TCR was sampled from an adult who received the AZD1222 COVID-19 vaccine. The CDR3 DNA is TGCGCCAGCAAGGCCGACCCAAACACCGGGGAGCTGTTTTTT. As protein: CASKADPNTGELFF.